A selection of T cell receptor beta chains follows, all from one sample in a study of blood T cell repertoires in COVID-19. Only in-frame clones appear in the TCRdb table, and some are missing; sequencing was by immunoSEQ multiplex PCR. The sample records over 400,000 clones, roughly 88% being singletons. Sample: peripheral blood. These receptors came from a human donor in a cohort sampled during active COVID-19. The CDR3 runs from the conserved cysteine through the conserved F or W. The D gene is left open where the match is weak. Clone size is given for some rows only: seen once, a few or many times, or a class if the clone is expanded.

cdr3_length	clone_size	d_call	v_call	j_call	cdr3_aa	cdr3_nt
12	.	.	TRBV28	TRBJ1-2	CASSLAGYGYTF	TGTGCCAGCAGTTTGGCAGGCTATGGCTACACCTTC
15	once	.	TRBV4-1	TRBJ1-2	CASSQEGGRTYGYTF	TGCGCCAGCAGCCAAGAGGGGGGACGAACTTATGGCTACACCTTC
16	once	.	TRBV6-5	TRBJ2-3	CASSSPGWGSTDTQYF	TGTGCCAGCAGTTCCCCGGGGTGGGGAAGCACAGATACGCAGTATTTT
16	once	TRBD1	TRBV19	TRBJ1-2	CASRPRHRGSDYGYTF	TGTGCCAGTCGGCCCCGGCACAGGGGGAGCGACTATGGCTACACCTTC
15	.	TRBD1	TRBV24-1	TRBJ1-1	CATSGKTGGRTEAFF	TGTGCCACCAGTGGTAAAACAGGGGGCCGCACTGAAGCTTTCTTT
15	.	.	TRBV18	TRBJ1-1	CASSPNDRANTEAFF	TGTGCCAGCTCACCAAATGACAGAGCTAACACTGAAGCTTTCTTT
17	once	.	TRBV7-8	TRBJ1-4	CASSLGSAYSTNEKLFF	TGTGCCAGCAGCTTAGGCAGCGCCTACTCAACTAATGAAAAACTGTTTTTT
13	.	.	TRBV5-4	TRBJ1-1	CASSRDRHTEAFF	TGTGCCAGCAGCCGTGACAGACACACTGAAGCTTTCTTT
12	.	.	TRBV6-2/TRBV6-3	TRBJ2-7	CASSYSQGNQYF	TGTGCCAGCAGTTACTCGCAGGGAAATCAGTACTTC
14	.	.	TRBV4-2	TRBJ1-5	CASSQDGEGQPQHF	TGTGCCAGCAGCCAAGACGGGGAAGGGCAGCCCCAGCATTTT
14	.	.	TRBV19	TRBJ2-3	CASSIGGSTDTQYF	TGTGCCAGTAGTATAGGAGGTAGCACAGATACGCAGTATTTT
15	.	.	TRBV28	TRBJ2-3	CASRGGAARTDTQYF	TGTGCAAGCAGGGGGGGGGCAGCCCGCACAGATACGCAGTATTTT
16	.	.	TRBV5-4	TRBJ2-3	CASSPAQTLVTDTQYF	TGTGCCAGCAGCCCCGCCCAGACACTCGTCACAGATACGCAGTATTTT
12	.	.	TRBV6-5	TRBJ1-4	CASRRGKEKLFF	TGTGCCAGCAGGCGAGGCAAGGAAAAACTGTTTTTT
14	.	.	TRBV19	TRBJ1-1	CASSPSGWNTEAFF	TGTGCCAGTAGTCCATCAGGGTGGAACACTGAAGCTTTCTTT